This T cell receptor (beta chain) was documented in a study of blood T cells in healthy people across ages. Turning to this clonotype: Its antigen remains unidentified.

PCR was performed a second time for about 6 to 12 cycles using a sample-barcoded 5' primer and a J-beta primer mix. Tags on each cDNA molecule came from a template-switch adaptor with 12 random nucleotides. Each CDR3 protein is one row after TCRdb ran MiXCR on the 5' RACE reads. The sample gives over 1,500,000 distinct CDR3 sequences, around half of which show up once; approximately 2.1% is in the top ten. Study findings and constraints: The recorded TCR beta diversity per million T cells decreased in a roughly linear manner with age.

There are 15 residues in the CDR3. Germline-derived CDR1 and CDR2 are ENHRY and SYGVKD. The chain is built from TRBV10-3 and TRBJ2-4, with D perhaps matching TRBD1 (6 bases). The J call is doubtful: the DNA matches TRBJ2-7 better. The specimen was blood. The sequence was obtained from a woman in her 40s in good health. The CDR3 DNA reads as TGTGCCATCAGTGATTCGAACAGGGTTCGGGGCGAGCAGTACTTC. Protein sequence: CAISDSNRVRGEQYF.